This TCR beta chain originates from a study of T-cell reconstitution after alpha-beta-depleted transplantation in children. Points from the study as a whole: When one year had passed after transplant, most T-cell counts and diversity came from newly produced T cells.

The library targeted TCRbeta and was prepared with unique molecular identifiers. TCRdb itself ran the PCR reads through MiXCR, one entry per CDR3 protein. This sample carries about 870,000 distinct CDR3 sequences, roughly 16% of them seen once, and the ten largest clones take about 5%. This CDR3 spans 14 amino acids. Germline CDR1 and CDR2: SGHTA and FQGNSA. With 2 bases clipped from V and 4 bases from J, the junction kept 4 bases outside the gene matches. Note on this clonotype: Its antigen is not identified.

This chain connects TRBV7-2 to TRBJ2-5; 7 bases map to TRBD1. The starting material was PBMCs, mostly from graft donor cells, obtained 360 days after TCRalphabeta/CD19-depleted stem cell transplant. This TCR came from a male patient younger than 18 who had a stem cell transplant for acute lymphoblastic leukemia, so the T cells may come from the graft donor. The CDR3 is CASSLKTGRETQYF. As DNA, the CDR3 is TGTGCCAGCAGCTTAAAGACAGGGCGAGAGACCCAGTACTTC.